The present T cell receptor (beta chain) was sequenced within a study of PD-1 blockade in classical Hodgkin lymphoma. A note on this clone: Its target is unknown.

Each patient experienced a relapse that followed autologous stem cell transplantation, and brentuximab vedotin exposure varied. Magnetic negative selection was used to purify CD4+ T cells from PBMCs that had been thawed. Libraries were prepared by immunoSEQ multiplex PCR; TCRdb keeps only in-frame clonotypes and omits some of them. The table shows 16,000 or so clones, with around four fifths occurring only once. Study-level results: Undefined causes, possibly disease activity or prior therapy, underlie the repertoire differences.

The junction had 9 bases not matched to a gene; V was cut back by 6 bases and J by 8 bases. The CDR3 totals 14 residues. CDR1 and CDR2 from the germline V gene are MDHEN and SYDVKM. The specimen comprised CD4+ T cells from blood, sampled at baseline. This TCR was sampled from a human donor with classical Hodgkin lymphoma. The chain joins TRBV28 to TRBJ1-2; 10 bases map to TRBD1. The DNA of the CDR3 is TGTGCCAGCAGCTGGGACAGGGGAACTCTCGGCTACACCTTC. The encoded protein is CASSWDRGTLGYTF.